The clone carrying this TCR beta chain was seen once. The record originates from a study of control samples from healthy donors and cancer patients. This table comes from immunoSEQ multiplex PCR, and its TCRdb copy is limited to in-frame clones, with some not included. The table shows some 140,000 clones, with around 94% occurring only once. V dropped 2 bases and J dropped 7 bases, with 11 bases sitting between them. CDR1 is MNHNY, CDR2 SVGAGI, per germline (reference sequence). The CDR3 is 13 amino acids. Sequencing used PBMCs. The origin of this receptor is a man in his 60s with colorectal cancer. The rearrangement uses TRBV6-6 and TRBJ1-1, with D possibly TRBD1 on 5 matching bases. CDR3 region: CASSYAREGEAFF. CDR3 sequence (DNA): TGTGCCAGCAGTTACGCCAGGGAGGGTGAAGCTTTCTTT.